The clone carrying this TCR beta chain turned up a few times. The antigen is not known. This specimen belongs to a study of identical twins. The study's findings and limits: Conclusions relied on cross-sectional statistical analysis, not following the same donors. The study found excess low generation probability among twin-shared out-of-frame alpha sequences. Among monozygotic twins, out-of-frame TCR alpha sharing exceeded what models predicted.

The V gene's germline CDR1 is SNHLY and CDR2 FYNNEI. The trim removed 2 bases at V and 6 bases at J, leaving 4 bases unmatched. The CDR3 is 15 residues long. After template switching added a universal primer site, the resulting cDNA carried unique molecular identifiers. One entry per CDR3 protein, called by TCRdb with MiXCR from the 5' RACE reads. The sample holds hundreds of thousands of distinct CDR3 sequences, around 8% seen once. These same data were also listed under a study on yellow fever vaccine responses in identical twins.

The clonotype originates from a woman younger than 30 in good health. The gene calls are TRBV2 and TRBJ2-1; TRBD2 matches 10 bases. The specimen sequenced was memory (CD45RO+) T cells sorted from blood. CDR3 region: CASSELAGVGNEQFF. For the CDR3, the DNA is TGTGCCAGCAGTGAACTAGCGGGGGTTGGCAATGAGCAGTTCTTC.